The clone carrying this T cell receptor (beta chain) was seen a single time. Germline CDR1 and CDR2: MDHEN and SYDVKM. The CDR3 consists of 15 residues. The V end lost 5 bases, the J end lost 5 bases, and 18 bases lay between the germline ends. The data stem from a study of shared clonotypes between healthy human individuals. Both subsets, CD45RA+ naive and CD45RA-negative memory, were split from the CD4+ cells. Genomic DNA of every subset was divided equally among multiple immunoSEQ plates. Sorted-subset replicate PCR reactions were performed with approximately 180 ng DNA, corresponding to roughly 27,000 T cell genomes. Assay: immunoSEQ multiplex PCR; the TCRdb copy retains only in-frame clones and omits some. This sample has 2 million or so clones, with 90% to 95% found just once.

Sequencing was performed on naive CD4+ T cells sorted from blood. The subset is: CD45RA+ positively selected. The receptor's source is a man aged 18 to 35 in good health. J is TRBJ1-2 and V is TRBV28; tentative D call: TRBD1 (5 bases). The CDR3 loop is CASSPGTRVWYGYTF. CDR3 sequence (DNA): TGTGCCAGCAGTCCGGGGACTCGGGTTTGGTATGGCTACACCTTC.